This entry lists 21 T cell receptor beta chains sequenced from one sample in a study of shared clonotypes between healthy human individuals. Measured with immunoSEQ multiplex PCR; TCRdb has only the in-frame clones, and not every one. Of hundreds of thousands of clones listed, 72% were seen once; the top ten hold 1.8%. Sequencing was carried out using memory CD4+ T cells sorted from blood. The subset denotes: CD45RA-negative fraction. Every receptor here comes from a woman aged 25 to 39 in good health.

The chain combines TRBV7-3 with TRBJ1-1; TRBD1 aligns across 7 bases. CDR1 and CDR2 from the germline V gene are SGHTA and FQGTGA. The CDR3 covers 13 residues. V shed 6 bases and J 5 bases; nucleotides not matched to a gene: 6. The CDR3 nucleotides read TGTGCCAGCAGAACACAGGGGAGGACTGAAGCTTTCTTT. Translated, it gives CASRTQGRTEAFF.

The chain recombines TRBV6-6 with TRBJ1-1; D gene uncertain. The V gene lost 6 bases and the J gene lost 4 bases, with 15 bases spanning the gap. The V gene's germline CDR1 is MNHNY and CDR2 SVGAGI (reference sequence). The CDR3 loop spans 14 amino acids. The CDR3 coding sequence is TGTGCCAGCAGACAAGCCTCGGGGATCACTGAAGCTTTCTTT. It encodes CASRQASGITEAFF.

This chain connects TRBV6-5 to TRBJ2-7, with TRBD1 matching 7 bases. This CDR3 has 14 residues. Germline lookup yields CDR1 MNHEY and CDR2 SVGAGI. V lost 6 bases and J lost 2; bases outside the gene matches: 7. The CDR3: CASSSTGSPYEQYF. The CDR3 DNA follows: TGTGCCAGCAGCTCGACAGGGAGCCCCTACGAGCAGTACTTC.

This clone was observed a single time. Other DNA sequences in the sample encode the same CDR3. This chain uses TRBV27 with TRBJ2-6; D might be TRBD2 (6 bases). CDR3 length equals 15 residues. Trimming removed 3 bases from V and 2 bases from J, with 8 bases in between. Germline CDR1 MNHEY, CDR2 SMNVEV (reference sequence). The CDR3 here is CASSFGGTGANVLTF. The CDR3 bases are TGTGCCAGCAGTTTCGGGGGAACTGGGGCCAACGTCCTGACTTTC.

This clone was detected a few times. The chain has TRBV25-1 and TRBJ2-4; D gene ambiguous. The CDR3 has 16 amino acids. V gave up 3 bases and J gave up 0 bases, with 12 bases separating them. Germline V CDR1 and CDR2: MGHDK, SYGVNS. The CDR3 reads CASSDQADLAKNIQYF. DNA of the CDR3: TGTGCCAGCAGTGACCAAGCAGACCTAGCCAAAAACATTCAGTACTTC.

In nucleotides, the CDR3 is TGTGCCAGCAGCTTATCACTAGCCGGAGCTGTTCATGAGCAGTTCTTC. Translation gives CASSLSLAGAVHEQFF. The rearrangement uses TRBV7-2 and TRBJ2-1, with TRBD2 as a possible D gene (6 bases). CDR3 length: 16 residues. Trimming stripped 2 bases from V and 8 bases from J, with 19 bases between. Germline CDR1 reads SGHTA; CDR2 reads FQGNSA. Full variable domain (outside the CDR3, taken from reference TRBV7-2 and TRBJ2-1): GAGVSQSPSNKVTEKGKDVELRCDPISGHTALYWYRQSLGQGLEFLIYFQGNSAPDKSGLPSDRFSAERTGGSVSTLTIQRTQQEDSAVYLCASSLSLAGAVHEQFFGPGTRLTVL.

This chain uses TRBV5-6 with TRBJ2-6; D is unresolved. CDR1 and CDR2 from the germline V gene are SGHDT and YYEEEE. V shed 4 bases and J shed 0 bases, with 5 bases lying between them. CDR3 size: 14 residues. The CDR3 protein is CASSRLSGANVLTF. The CDR3 nucleotides are TGTGCCAGCAGCAGACTCTCTGGGGCCAACGTCCTGACTTTC.

The table lists this clone with a few counts. The chain uses TRBV6-1 and TRBJ2-2; 7 bases are a match to TRBD2. V was pared by 3 bases and J by 5 bases, with 9 bases of the junction left unmatched. Germline CDR1 and CDR2: MNHNS and SASEGT. The CDR3 is 16 amino acids. The CDR3 loop is CASSDFRLAVTGELFF. CDR3 coding DNA: TGTGCCAGCAGTGATTTTCGACTAGCAGTAACCGGGGAGCTGTTTTTT.

Only a few counts were recorded for this clone. The chain uses TRBV6-6 and TRBJ2-1; 9 nucleotides agree with TRBD2. Germline values: CDR1 MNHNY, CDR2 SVGAGI (reference sequence). The V and J ends lost 0 bases and 7 bases, in that order; junction bases with no gene match: 7. There are 16 residues in the CDR3. The CDR3 is CASSYSGLAGLNEQFF. CDR3 nucleotides: TGTGCCAGCAGTTACTCAGGGCTAGCGGGACTTAATGAGCAGTTCTTC.

The V and J genes are TRBV28 and TRBJ2-5, with D maybe TRBD2 (6 bases). The CDR3 extends over 11 amino acids. Germline-derived CDR1 and CDR2 are MDHEN and SYDVKM. Trimming removed 6 bases from V and 8 bases from J, with 10 bases in between. Here the CDR3 DNA reads TGTGCCAGCAGCTGGCGGGGAACCCAGTACTTC. Protein sequence: CASSWRGTQYF.

This rearrangement joins TRBV10-1 to TRBJ2-1, with 11 nucleotides matching TRBD2. V dropped 2 bases and J dropped 5; count of bases not matched to a gene: 2. CDR1 and CDR2 from the germline V gene are WNHNN and SYGVQD (reference sequence). The CDR3 runs 15 residues. CDR3 DNA sequence: TGCGCCAGCAGTGAGGGGACTAGCGGACACAATGAGCAGTTCTTC. Translating it yields CASSEGTSGHNEQFF.

A remark on this clone: The same CDR3 is also encoded by other DNA sequences in this sample. The chain links TRBV20-1 to TRBJ2-5; D is unresolved. The ends were cut back, 6 bases at V and 4 bases at J, with 6 bases in the middle. The CDR3 totals 10 residues. Germline CDR1 is DFQATT and CDR2 is SNEGSKA (reference sequence). The chain's CDR3 is CSAGRETQYF. CDR3 nucleotide sequence: TGCAGTGCCGGGCGAGAGACCCAGTACTTC.

J is TRBJ1-2 and V is TRBV4-1; TRBD1 is a possible D gene (6 bases). Germline CDR1 reads MGHRA; CDR2 reads YSYEKL. The V end was cut by 1 base, the J end by 8 bases, with 17 bases between. There are 15 residues in the CDR3. The CDR3 loop reads CASSQVGGDAGGYTF. In DNA, the CDR3 is TGCGCCAGCAGCCAAGTGGGGGGCGATGCGGGCGGCTACACCTTC.

J is TRBJ2-5 and V is TRBV6-1, with TRBD1 as a possible D gene (5 bases). Germline CDR1 is MNHNS and CDR2 is SASEGT. This CDR3 spans 14 amino acids. The V end lost 4 bases, the J end lost 1 base, and 10 bases lay between the germline ends. CDR3 in DNA: TGTGCCAGCAGTGTACAGGTTTTCCAAGAGACCCAGTACTTC. Translation: CASSVQVFQETQYF.

This clone has just a few counts. This CDR3 is also generated by other DNA sequences in the sample. This chain connects TRBV5-1 to TRBJ2-1, with 7 bases identical to TRBD1. CDR1 and CDR2 (germline): SGHRS, YFSETQ. There are 15 residues in the CDR3. V trimming: 0 bases; J trimming: 2 bases; junction bases outside the gene matches: 2. The CDR3 reads CASSLDRGAYNEQFF. The CDR3 DNA reads TGCGCCAGCAGCTTGGACAGGGGTGCCTACAATGAGCAGTTCTTC.

This rearrangement joins TRBV6-4 to TRBJ1-1; D is unresolved. There are 12 residues in the CDR3. Germline V gene lookup returns CDR1 MRHNA and CDR2 SNTAGT. The V end was cut by 3 bases, the J end by 5 bases, with 7 bases between. CDR3 bases: TGTGCCAGCAGTGATCGGGAAACTGAAGCTTTCTTT. Translated: CASSDRETEAFF.

This chain links TRBV19 with TRBJ1-5; tentative D call: TRBD1 (6 bases). This CDR3 has 11 residues. Germline V gives CDR1 LNHDA, CDR2 SQIVND (reference sequence). V dropped 4 bases and J dropped 12 bases, with 10 bases sitting between them. The CDR3 DNA follows: TGTGCCAGTAGTAACCCGGGACACCAGCATTTT. It encodes CASSNPGHQHF.

This chain joins TRBV11-3 and TRBJ2-7; TRBD2 matches at 10 bases. The CDR3 runs to 16 residues. Per germline, CDR1 SGHNT and CDR2 YENEEA. Trimming removed 8 bases from V and 2 bases from J; junction bases left unmatched: 12. CDR3 sequence (DNA): TGTGCCAGCGATAGCGGGAGGCCCTTAGCTGCCTACGAGCAGTACTTC. Translating gives CASDSGRPLAAYEQYF.

This clone was observed many times. The chain uses TRBV6-1 and TRBJ2-6, with D perhaps matching TRBD1 or TRBD2 (6 bases each). Germline loops: CDR1 MNHNS, CDR2 SASEGT. V lost 1 base to trimming and J lost 0 bases, with 10 bases between them. The CDR3 is 17 amino acids. Here the CDR3 DNA reads TGTGCCAGCAGTGAAGTCGGGGGCGGCTCTGGGGCCAACGTCCTGACTTTC. Translating it yields CASSEVGGGSGANVLTF.

This chain joins TRBV28 and TRBJ1-3, with no clear D. Germline values: CDR1 MDHEN, CDR2 SYDVKM. This CDR3 region has 16 residues. V shed 2 bases and J shed 3 bases, with 14 bases lying between them. The CDR3 protein is CASSLSPVRFGNTIYF. CDR3 DNA sequence: TGTGCCAGCAGTTTAAGCCCGGTCAGGTTTGGAAACACCATATATTTT.

The chain combines TRBV7-9 with TRBJ2-3; D is uncertain. CDR1 is SEHNR, CDR2 FQNEAQ, per germline (reference sequence). Trimming shortened V by 2 bases and J by 2 bases, and 5 bases separated the two germline ends. The CDR3 has 13 residues. CDR3 bases: TGTGCCAGCAGCTTAACCACCACAGATACGCAGTATTTT. Translating gives CASSLTTTDTQYF.